This T cell receptor beta chain was sequenced in a study of technical replicates of blood from several donors. The CDR3 consists of 14 residues. Trimming took off 8 bases at V and 6 bases at J, with 20 bases between the two ends. Germline V lookup: CDR1 SNHLY, CDR2 FYNNEI. The protocol was immunoSEQ multiplex PCR, while the TCRdb copy is restricted to in-frame clones and leaves out a portion. The sample has under 85,000 clones; approximately 97% are singletons. This sequence was found in a human donor in good health. V gene TRBV2 combines with J gene TRBJ2-7; tentative D call: TRBD1 (6 bases). Input material: T cells isolated from PBMCs. The CDR3 protein is CASLSVRGIGEQYF. The CDR3 DNA reads as TGTGCCAGCCTTTCTGTAAGGGGGATAGGCGAGCAGTACTTC.